This TCR beta chain originates from a study of blood T cell repertoires in COVID-19. About the research overall: Sample material is recorded as cDNA or gDNA derived from T cells, B-cell-depleted T cells, or PBMCs.

This clone was seen a single time. Germline V gives CDR1 SQVTM, CDR2 ANQGSEA. The CDR3 spans 11 residues. V shed 7 bases and J shed 2 bases, with 8 bases lying between them. In the authors' workflow: How many nucleated cells were present was estimated from reference gene primer amplification. Produced via immunoSEQ multiplex PCR; TCRdb's table is partial and in-frame only. The D gene and trimming were derived from the DNA, and the V and J assignments and clone size from that table. The sample lists 180,000 or so clones; roughly 86% were seen once. The source material was peripheral blood. The sequence derives from a man younger than 35 with acute or convalescent COVID-19. V gene TRBV29-1 combines with J gene TRBJ1-1; unclear D gene. The CDR3 sequence: CSALVNTEAFF. Written as DNA, the CDR3 is TGCAGCGCCCTAGTAAACACTGAAGCTTTCTTT.